Following are 30 T cell receptor beta chains from one sample sequenced in a study of patients and donors after allogeneic stem cell transplantation. TCRdb reprocessed the RT-PCR reads via MiXCR and lists one record per CDR3 protein. This sample has 900,000 to 1,000,000 distinct CDR3 sequences; roughly 18% occur once, and the top ten carry roughly 6.4%. The source material was blood, either unsorted or a sorted T cell fraction (not recorded which). These receptors were collected from a human donor who was either an allogeneic HSCT recipient or a stem cell or donor lymphocyte infusion donor (not recorded which). It is not recorded whose cells these are; they may come from a transplant donor.

The chain has TRBV12-3 or TRBV12-4 and TRBJ2-2, with D unresolved. V lost 2 bases to trimming and J lost 7 bases, with 8 bases between them. This CDR3 spans 13 amino acids. CDR3 sequence: CASSLIAIGELFF. In DNA, the CDR3 is TGTGCCAGCAGTTTAATAGCAATCGGGGAGCTGTTTTTT.

This clonotype was detected only a few times. The rearrangement uses TRBV29-1 and TRBJ1-6, with 7 nucleotides matching TRBD1. CDR3 length equals 13 residues. With V trimmed by 4 bases and J by 10 bases, 7 bases remained unmatched. Germline V gene data show CDR1 as SQVTM and CDR2 as ANQGSEA. In DNA, the CDR3 is TGCAGCGTTGGCGAGGGGGCACAATCACCCCTCCACTTT. Translation: CSVGEGAQSPLHF.

This clonotype appeared a few times. V usage is TRBV12-3 or TRBV12-4 and J usage is TRBJ2-1; TRBD1 aligns across 7 bases. The CDR3 extends over 16 amino acids. Trimming cost V 3 bases and J 4 bases; bases outside gene matches: 9. Written as DNA, the CDR3 is TGTGCCAGCAGTTTGAGGGGGCCTCGCAGTTACAATGAGCAGTTCTTC. This codes for CASSLRGPRSYNEQFF.

This clonotype appeared many times. The chain is built from TRBV12-3 or TRBV12-4 and TRBJ1-4, with 7 bases matching TRBD1. The CDR3 covers 15 residues. The trim removed 4 bases at V and 5 bases at J, leaving 7 bases unmatched. CDR3 nucleotides: TGTGCCAGCAGTTCCAGACAGGGCCTCAATGAAAAACTGTTTTTT. Translated: CASSSRQGLNEKLFF.

This clonotype has more than one count but fewer than ten. The chain recombines TRBV6-5 with TRBJ2-7; 12 bases are shared with TRBD2. The V gene end was trimmed by 2 bases and the J gene end by 1 base; junction bases not matched to a gene: 3. The germline gives CDR1 MNHEY, CDR2 SVGAGI. This CDR3 contains 16 residues. The CDR3 loop is CASSYAGLAGSYEQYF. CDR3 DNA sequence: TGTGCCAGCAGTTACGCTGGACTAGCGGGATCCTACGAGCAGTACTTC.

This clonotype was counted a few times. V is TRBV2 and J is TRBJ1-1; TRBD1 matches 7 bases. This CDR3 contains 17 residues. Germline-derived CDR1 and CDR2 are SNHLY and FYNNEI. The V segment lost 3 bases and the J segment 5 bases; nucleotides outside the gene matches: 15. CDR3 amino acids: CASSDLASTRGSTEAFF. In nucleotides, the CDR3 is TGTGCCAGCAGTGATCTGGCATCGACCAGGGGGTCGACTGAAGCTTTCTTT.

V gene TRBV14 combines with J gene TRBJ2-1; TRBD2 is a possible D gene (5 bases). CDR1 SGHDN and CDR2 FVKESK come from the germline V gene. V shed 1 base and J shed 8 bases, with 9 bases lying between them. This CDR3 has 13 amino acids. As DNA, the CDR3 is TGTGCCAGCAGCCAAGTCGGAGGCGATGAGCAGTTCTTC. It is translated as CASSQVGGDEQFF.

The chain is built from TRBV6-5 and TRBJ1-1, with 8 nucleotides matching TRBD1. The germline gives CDR1 MNHEY, CDR2 SVGAGI. V gave up 4 bases and J gave up 2 bases; unmatched junction bases: 6. The CDR3 covers 15 residues. CDR3 DNA: TGTGCCAGCAGTTGGGGACAGGACGTAAACACTGAAGCTTTCTTT. Its protein product is CASSWGQDVNTEAFF.

This clonotype was counted a few times. The chain combines TRBV6-2 or TRBV6-3 with TRBJ2-7; D gene unclear. This CDR3 has 13 residues. The V gene lost 3 bases and the J gene lost 4 bases, with 10 bases spanning the gap. Germline V gene lookup returns CDR1 MNHEY and CDR2 SVGEGT. CDR3 in amino acids: CASSYKWWYEQYF. For the CDR3, the DNA is TGTGCCAGCAGTTATAAGTGGTGGTACGAGCAGTACTTC.

The rearrangement uses TRBV6-5 and TRBJ1-3, with TRBD1 identical over 11 bases. The J segment lost 0 bases and the V segment lost 4 bases, leaving 2 bases of the junction unmatched. Looked up from germline, CDR1 is MNHEY and CDR2 is SVGAGI. This CDR3 has 16 amino acids. CDR3 region: CASSSGTGGSGNTIYF. The CDR3 bases are TGTGCCAGCAGTTCCGGGACAGGGGGCTCTGGAAACACCATATATTTT.

The gene calls are TRBV11-2 and TRBJ2-3; 9 nucleotides line up with TRBD2. The CDR3 contains 17 residues. The J segment lost 1 base and the V segment lost 2 bases, leaving 7 bases of the junction unmatched. The V gene's germline CDR1 is SGHAT and CDR2 FQNNGV. The CDR3 DNA sequence: TGTGCCAGCAGCTTAAGGGTAGCGGGAGAAGGCACAGATACGCAGTATTTT. Encoded protein: CASSLRVAGEGTDTQYF.

The rearrangement uses TRBV20-1 and TRBJ1-1; a possible D gene is TRBD1 (5 bases). The CDR3 spans 15 residues. V shed 1 base and J shed 7 bases, with 19 bases lying between them. Per the germline V gene, CDR1 is DFQATT and CDR2 is SNEGSKA (reference sequence). Written as DNA, the CDR3 is TGCAGTGCTAGAGGGGCCATCGGAGGGGAGTATGAAGCTTTCTTT. Translated, it gives CSARGAIGGEYEAFF.

This rearrangement joins TRBV12-3 or TRBV12-4 to TRBJ1-5, with a weak D call TRBD1 (5 bases). The CDR3 spans 12 residues. Trimming took 3 bases from V and 9 from J, leaving 9 bases between them. The CDR3 bases are TGTGCCAGCAGTTTGTCGGGGGGGCCCCAGCATTTT. Translation gives CASSLSGGPQHF.

This rearrangement joins TRBV3-1 to TRBJ2-5; the D is unclear. The germline V gene encodes CDR1 LGHDT and CDR2 YNNKEL (reference sequence). The ends were cut back, 4 bases at V and 7 bases at J, with 13 bases in the middle. The CDR3 has 13 residues. In DNA form, the CDR3 reads TGTGCCAGCAGCCCCCCCGATGGTGGGACCCAGTACTTC. Its translation: CASSPPDGGTQYF.

In this sample, this clonotype turned up many times. J is TRBJ2-1 and V is TRBV5-1; 7 bases map to TRBD1. Per germline, CDR1 SGHRS and CDR2 YFSETQ. V was pared by 4 bases and J by 7 bases, with 8 bases of the junction left unmatched. The CDR3 contains 14 residues. CDR3 protein: CASSVTTGLNEQFF. The CDR3 DNA is TGCGCCAGCAGCGTAACGACAGGGCTGAATGAGCAGTTCTTC.

This clonotype was seen at least ten times. V gene TRBV12-3 or TRBV12-4 combines with J gene TRBJ2-2; TRBD2 matches at 13 bases. Unmatched junction bases numbered 9, after V lost 3 bases and J lost 5 bases. The CDR3 runs to 18 residues. This chain's CDR3 is CASSFPTSGGSLTGELFF. DNA for the CDR3: TGTGCCAGCAGTTTCCCGACTAGCGGGGGGTCGTTGACCGGGGAGCTGTTTTTT.

The genes are TRBV20-1 and TRBJ2-7; TRBD2 is a possible D gene (5 bases). Between the trimmed V and J ends, which lost 3 bases and 3 bases, there was a span of 15 bases. The CDR3 has 14 amino acids. Per germline, CDR1 DFQATT and CDR2 SNEGSKA (reference sequence). The CDR3 nucleotides are TGCAGTGCTAGCGATATCGAGGGAGTCTACGAGCAGTACTTC. It yields the protein CSASDIEGVYEQYF.

The V and J genes are TRBV20-1 and TRBJ2-7, with a possible D match to TRBD1 (5 bases). From germline, CDR1 is DFQATT and CDR2 SNEGSKA (reference sequence). The CDR3 spans 12 residues. Trimming cost V 7 bases and J 7 bases, with 17 bases left between them. CDR3 loop: CSDPTVMGEQYF. In nucleotides, the CDR3 is TGCAGTGACCCGACAGTGATGGGTGAGCAGTACTTC.

The chain joins TRBV25-1 to TRBJ2-3, with 11 bases aligning to TRBD2. Germline V gene data show CDR1 as MGHDK and CDR2 as SYGVNS. This CDR3 region has 13 residues. Trimming took 9 bases from V and 7 from J; bases not matched to a gene: 6. The CDR3 here is CASSGGALNTQYF. In DNA form, the CDR3 reads TGTGCCAGTAGCGGGGGGGCCTTAAATACGCAGTATTTT.

V gene TRBV2 combines with J gene TRBJ2-5; D unclear. V was cut by 7 bases and J by 5 bases, with 5 bases left in between. This CDR3 has 10 amino acids. Looked up from germline, CDR1 is SNHLY and CDR2 is FYNNEI. This CDR3 is CASIYETQYF. CDR3 DNA: TGTGCCAGCATATATGAGACCCAGTACTTC.

This chain joins TRBV14 and TRBJ1-1, with unresolved D. The germline V gene has CDR1 SGHDN and CDR2 FVKESK. CDR3 length: 14 amino acids. V was cut by 2 bases and J by 1 base, with 8 bases left in between. CDR3 in amino acids: CASSQRERNTEAFF. The CDR3 coding sequence is TGTGCCAGCAGCCAACGGGAAAGGAACACTGAAGCTTTCTTT.

The V call is TRBV20-1, the J call TRBJ2-1, with 9 bases lining up with TRBD2. The CDR3 length is 17 residues. V trimming: 0 bases; J trimming: 9 bases; junction bases outside the gene matches: 15. Germline-derived CDR1 and CDR2 are DFQATT and SNEGSKA (reference sequence). CDR3 coding DNA: TGCAGTGCTAGAGATGACGCGGGAGGGCCGGGGAGTGCTGAGCAGTTCTTC. Translation: CSARDDAGGPGSAEQFF.

The V and J genes are TRBV19 and TRBJ2-7; 7 positions match TRBD1. J lost 6 bases, V lost 5 bases, and 10 bases had no gene match. This CDR3 is 14 amino acids long. In germline, CDR1 is LNHDA, CDR2 SQIVND (reference sequence). The CDR3 spells CASSPGQVISEQYF. In nucleotides, the CDR3 is TGTGCCAGTAGTCCCGGACAGGTTATCTCCGAGCAGTACTTC.

The sample holds a few counts of this clonotype. The genes are TRBV14 and TRBJ2-2; 7 bases are shared with TRBD2. CDR1 SGHDN and CDR2 FVKESK come from the germline V gene. This CDR3 comprises 15 residues. The V gene end was trimmed by 0 bases and the J gene end by 7 bases; junction bases not matched to a gene: 5. The CDR3 sequence is CASSQDGRNYGELFF. CDR3 nucleotides: TGTGCCAGCAGCCAAGACGGGAGGAACTACGGGGAGCTGTTTTTT.

This clonotype has a handful of counts. CDR3 protein: CASSLVKGRTGEPSGYTF. CDR3 DNA: TGTGCCAGCAGCCTGGTCAAGGGGAGGACAGGGGAGCCTAGTGGCTACACCTTC. The chain recombines TRBV3-1 with TRBJ1-2; 9 nucleotides match TRBD1. CDR1 is LGHDT and CDR2 is YNNKEL in the germline V gene (reference sequence). Unmatched junction bases numbered 19, after V lost 4 bases and J lost 7 bases. There are 18 residues in the CDR3.

The genes are TRBV28 and TRBJ2-5, with 14 bases that match TRBD2. Germline CDR1 and CDR2: MDHEN and SYDVKM. J was trimmed by 1 base and V by 10 bases; bases with no gene match: 8. This CDR3 is built from 16 residues. CDR3: CATAGLAGVLQETQYF. CDR3 nucleotide sequence: TGTGCCACCGCGGGACTAGCGGGGGTGCTCCAAGAGACCCAGTACTTC.

This sequence joins TRBV7-9 and TRBJ2-7, with 7 bases lining up with TRBD2. The V gene end was trimmed by 5 bases and the J gene end by 1 base; junction bases not matched to a gene: 5. This CDR3 contains 14 residues. The V gene's germline CDR1 is SEHNR and CDR2 FQNEAQ (reference sequence). The CDR3 is CASSLTSPSYEQYF. DNA for the CDR3: TGTGCCAGCAGCCTGACTAGCCCGTCCTACGAGCAGTACTTC.

This clonotype was observed a few times. J is TRBJ2-3 and V is TRBV5-1; no reliable D call. CDR1 SGHRS and CDR2 YFSETQ come from the germline V gene. V was trimmed by 2 bases and J by 2 bases, leaving 15 bases between them. The CDR3 runs 16 residues. The CDR3 here is CASSFSGPPNTDTQYF. In DNA form, the CDR3 reads TGCGCCAGCAGCTTCTCGGGTCCGCCTAACACAGATACGCAGTATTTT.

The chain is built from TRBV5-1 and TRBJ2-7, with 8 positions matching TRBD2. The CDR3 spans 14 residues. Germline V gene data show CDR1 as SGHRS and CDR2 as YFSETQ. V shed 1 base and J 6 bases; nucleotides not matched to a gene: 6. The CDR3 here is CASSLKGTRGEQYF. CDR3 nucleotide sequence: TGCGCCAGCAGCTTGAAGGGGACTAGGGGCGAGCAGTACTTC.

CDR3 sequence reads: CSAMGRANEQFF. The CDR3 region has the DNA TGCAGTGCTATGGGCAGGGCCAATGAGCAGTTCTTC. This chain links TRBV20-1 with TRBJ2-1, with TRBD1 as a possible D gene (5 bases). Trimming removed 4 bases from V and 6 bases from J, with 10 bases in between. This CDR3 has 12 amino acids. In germline, CDR1 is DFQATT, CDR2 SNEGSKA (reference sequence).